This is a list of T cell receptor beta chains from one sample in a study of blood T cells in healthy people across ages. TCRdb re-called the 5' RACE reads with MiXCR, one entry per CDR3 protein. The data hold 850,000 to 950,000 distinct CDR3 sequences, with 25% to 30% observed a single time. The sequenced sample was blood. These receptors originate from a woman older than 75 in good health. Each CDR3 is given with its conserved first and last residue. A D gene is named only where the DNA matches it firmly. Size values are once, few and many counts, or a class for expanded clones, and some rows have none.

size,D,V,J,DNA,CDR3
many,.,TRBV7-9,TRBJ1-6,TGTGCCAGCAGCCGTCCGACAGCCGACGCCTTTTCACCCCTCCACTTT,CASSRPTADAFSPLHF
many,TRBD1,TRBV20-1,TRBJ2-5,TGCAGTGCTAGAAACCCCGGGACAGGGGGCTGGGAGACCCAGTACTTC,CSARNPGTGGWETQYF
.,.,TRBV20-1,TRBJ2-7,TGCAGTGCTAGAGTGGGGGGGCCCTCCTACAATGAGCAGTACTTC,CSARVGGPSYNEQYF
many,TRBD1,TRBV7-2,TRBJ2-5,TGTGCCAGCAGCTCCCCGACAGGGCCCCAAGAGACCCAGTACTTC,CASSSPTGPQETQYF
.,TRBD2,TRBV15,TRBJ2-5,TGTGCCACCAGCAGAAATATAGCGGGGGACACCCAAGAGACCCAGTACTTC,CATSRNIAGDTQETQYF
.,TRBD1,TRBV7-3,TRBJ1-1,TGTGCCAGCAGCTTAAGAGGGGGCCGGCTGAACACTGAAGCTTTCTTT,CASSLRGGRLNTEAFF
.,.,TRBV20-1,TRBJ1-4,TGCAGTGCCCGAGGCATAGGGACCGAGGGAACTAATGAAAAACGGTTTTTT,CSARGIGTEGTNEKRFF
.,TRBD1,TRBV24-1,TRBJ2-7,TGTGCCACCAGCGATTCCAGGACAGGGGGTCACGAGCAGTACTTC,CATSDSRTGGHEQYF
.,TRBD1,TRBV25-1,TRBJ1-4,TGTGCCAGCACTGAGACAGGGGGTAATGAAAAACTGTTTTTT,CASTETGGNEKLFF
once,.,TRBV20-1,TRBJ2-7,TGCAGTGCTAGAGATCGGGGGACGCCGAGCTCCTACGAGCAGTACTTC,CSARDRGTPSSYEQYF
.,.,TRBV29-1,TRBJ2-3,TGCAGCGTTGCCGAGGGGGGGGGAGGGCCCACAGATACGCAGTATTTT,CSVAEGGGGPTDTQYF
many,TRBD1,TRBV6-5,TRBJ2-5,TGTGCCAGCAGTTACTCGACAGGGAGAATCGGAGAGACCCAGTACTTC,CASSYSTGRIGETQYF
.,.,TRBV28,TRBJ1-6,TGTGCCAGCATCGCCCAGGGACTTTCACCCCTCCACTTT,CASIAQGLSPLHF
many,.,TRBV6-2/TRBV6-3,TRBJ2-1,TGTGCCAGCAGAGGACCCCGAAATGAGCAGTTCTTC,CASRGPRNEQFF
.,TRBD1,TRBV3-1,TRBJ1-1,TGTGCCAGCAGCCAACGGCCTGGACAGGGGAGAGTGAACACTGAAGCCTTCTTT,CASSQRPGQGRVNTEAFF
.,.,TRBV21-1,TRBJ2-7,TGTGCCAGCAGCAAAATTCCGACTAGATGCGAGCAGTACTTC,CASSKIPTRCEQYF
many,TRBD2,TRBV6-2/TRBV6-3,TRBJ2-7,TGTGCCAGCAGACCCACTCTAGCGGGGGTTTACGAGCAGTACTTC,CASRPTLAGVYEQYF
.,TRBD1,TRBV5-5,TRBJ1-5,TGTGCCAGCAGCCCCGGACAGGGTTCGAGCAATCAGCCCCAGCATTTT,CASSPGQGSSNQPQHF
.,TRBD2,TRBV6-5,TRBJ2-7,TGTGCCAGCAGTTACTCAGGGGCGGGGGGGCCCTACGAGCAGTACTTC,CASSYSGAGGPYEQYF
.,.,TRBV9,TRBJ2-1,TGTGCCAGCAGCGCCACTATACGGTTCGGTAAGGATGAGCAGTTCTTC,CASSATIRFGKDEQFF
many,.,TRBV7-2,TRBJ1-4,TGTGCCAGCAGCTTGGTAGGGACGCTTAATGAAAAACTGTTTTTT,CASSLVGTLNEKLFF
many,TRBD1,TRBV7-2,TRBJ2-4,TGTGCCAGCAGCTCCGGGACAGGGAAGTCCAAAAACATTCAGTACTTC,CASSSGTGKSKNIQYF
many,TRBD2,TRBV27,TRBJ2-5,TGTGCCAGCGGGGGGACTACGAACGGGGAGACCCAGTACTTC,CASGGTTNGETQYF
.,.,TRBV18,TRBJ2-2,TGTGCCAGCTCACCGAGACGTGGAGACACCGGGGAGCTGTTTTTT,CASSPRRGDTGELFF
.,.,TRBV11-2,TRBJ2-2,TGTGCCAGCAGCTTAAGCCGTTACACCGGGGAGCTGTTTTTT,CASSLSRYTGELFF
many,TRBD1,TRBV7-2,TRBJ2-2,TGTGCCAGCAGCCCATCGGGACAGGCCGGGGAGCTGTTTTTT,CASSPSGQAGELFF
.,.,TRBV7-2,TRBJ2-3,TGTGCCGGCAGCTTAACAGGGTTGACGTCAGATACGCAGTATTTT,CAGSLTGLTSDTQYF
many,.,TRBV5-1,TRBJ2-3,TGCGCCAGCACGGGCAGGGCGAGCACAGATACGCAGTATTTT,CASTGRASTDTQYF
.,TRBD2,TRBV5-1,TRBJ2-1,TGCGCCAGCAGCTTGAGTGCGGCTAGCGGGTTCTCCTACAATGAGCAGTTCTTC,CASSLSAASGFSYNEQFF
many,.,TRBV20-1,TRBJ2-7,TGCAGTGCTAGAGGAACGCCCGAGACCTACGAGCAGTACTTC,CSARGTPETYEQYF
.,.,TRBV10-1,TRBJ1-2,TGCGCCAGCAGAGGACGGGGAAATAACTATGGCTACACCTTC,CASRGRGNNYGYTF
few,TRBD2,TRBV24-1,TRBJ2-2,TGTGCCACCAGTGATTTTTCGGGGGGAACCGGGGAGCTGTTTTTT,CATSDFSGGTGELFF
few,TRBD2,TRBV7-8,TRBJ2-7,TGTGCCAGCAGCTCTACCCAACTAGCGGGGGGGCGGGAGCAGTACTTC,CASSSTQLAGGREQYF
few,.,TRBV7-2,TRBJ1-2,TGTGCCAGCAGCTTAGGGGGCATGGATGGCTACACCTTC,CASSLGGMDGYTF
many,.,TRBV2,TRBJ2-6,TGTGCCAAGGGGGACCGCTCTGGGGCCAACGTCCTGACTTTC,CAKGDRSGANVLTF
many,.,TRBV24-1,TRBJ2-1,TGTGCCACCAGTGCTCTGACACACGGGGGCATTTACAATGAGCAGTTCTTC,CATSALTHGGIYNEQFF
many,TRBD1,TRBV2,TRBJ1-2,TGTGCCAGCAGACTACAGGGGGCGCAGGATGGCTACACCTTC,CASRLQGAQDGYTF
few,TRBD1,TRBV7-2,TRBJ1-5,TGTGCCAGCAGCAAGGACAGGCCTAGCAATCAGCCCCAGCATTTT,CASSKDRPSNQPQHF
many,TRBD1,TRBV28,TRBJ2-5,TGTGCCAGCAGTTTAGCGTCCGGAGGACAGGGAATGAAGACCCAGTACTTC,CASSLASGGQGMKTQYF
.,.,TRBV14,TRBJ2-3,TGTGCCAGCAGCCATTGGACTACCAAGGATACGCAGTATTTT,CASSHWTTKDTQYF
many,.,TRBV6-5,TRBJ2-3,TGTGCCAGCACCCACCAGAGTAGTGGGGTAAGAGATACGCAGTATTTT,CASTHQSSGVRDTQYF
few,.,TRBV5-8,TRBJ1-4,TGTGCCAGCAGCTCCGGGCAGTGGTTCACTAATGAAAAACTGTTTTTT,CASSSGQWFTNEKLFF
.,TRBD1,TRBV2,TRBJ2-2,TGTGCCAGCCGGAGACACCGACAGGGGGCGAACACCGGGGAGCTGTTTTTT,CASRRHRQGANTGELFF
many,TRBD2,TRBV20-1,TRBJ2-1,TGCAGTGCTCAGGGGCGGGGGGAAGCCTACAATGAGCAGTTCTTC,CSAQGRGEAYNEQFF
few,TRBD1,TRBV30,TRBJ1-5,TGTGCCTGGAGTGTACGGACAGGGTATCAGCCCCAGCATTTT,CAWSVRTGYQPQHF
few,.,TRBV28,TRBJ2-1,TGTGCCAGCAGTTCCCCAGGACACAAGCGGAGCTCCTACAATGAGCAGTTCTTC,CASSSPGHKRSSYNEQFF
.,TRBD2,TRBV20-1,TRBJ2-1,TGCAGTGTAAATCCCCCCCTAGGAGCGGGGCGGGGGGTCTCCTACAATGAGCAGTTCTTC,CSVNPPLGAGRGVSYNEQFF
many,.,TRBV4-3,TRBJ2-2,TGCGCCAGCAGCCAAGTTGGGGCTATCACCGGGGAGCTGTTTTTT,CASSQVGAITGELFF
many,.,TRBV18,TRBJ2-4,TGTGCCAGCTCACCGTCAGGGCCGCCGGACATTCAGTACTTC,CASSPSGPPDIQYF
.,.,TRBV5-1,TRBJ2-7,TGCGCCAGCAGCTCGGACGACGTCCCCTACGAGCAGTACTTC,CASSSDDVPYEQYF
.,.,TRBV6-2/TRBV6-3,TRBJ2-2,TGTGCCAGCAGTTACTCGATAAAGCCCGGGGAGCTGTTTTTT,CASSYSIKPGELFF